This T cell receptor beta chain was found in a study of shared clonotypes between healthy human individuals. Produced via immunoSEQ multiplex PCR; TCRdb's table is partial and in-frame only. Seen here are 2.5 million or so clones, approximately 94% observed once, and the top ten hold roughly 0.14%. Trimming at V came to 0 bases and at J to 6 bases, leaving 5 bases not matched to a gene. The CDR3 totals 14 residues. Looked up from germline, CDR1 is SGHKS and CDR2 is YYEKEE (reference sequence). Input material: naive CD4+ T cells sorted from blood. Subset: CD45RA+ positively selected. The rearrangement links TRBV5-5 to TRBJ1-2; TRBD1 agrees at 7 bases. The sequence was obtained from a man aged 18 to 30 in good health. Here the CDR3 reads CASSLGPTGNGYTF. The CDR3 region has the DNA TGTGCCAGCAGCTTGGGCCCGACAGGGAATGGCTACACCTTC.